This T cell receptor (beta chain) was retrieved from a study of cytomegalovirus exposure and HLA in healthy donors. Study results and caveats: Some TCR beta chains (roughly 160 of them) were listed as cytomegalovirus-associated.

As to this clone: Its antigen is unknown.

Amplification used 60 Vbeta primers and 13 Jbeta primers. In the original workflow: Later, an analysis found 80 million or so unique TCR beta chains, and approximately 10 million of these were shared. TCRdb's table, derived via immunoSEQ multiplex PCR, lists solely in-frame clones and lacks some. V and J calls and clone size are copied from that table; D and trimming were computed from the DNA. Of under 120,000 clones detected, around three quarters appear once; the ten largest clones hold approximately 3%. Material for sequencing was PBMCs. This sequence originates from a woman aged 40 to 50 in good health and CMV-seronegative.

For the CDR3, the DNA is TGCAGCGTTGACTCACACTCTGGAAACACCATATATTTT. Its protein is CSVDSHSGNTIYF. The chain links TRBV29-1 to TRBJ1-3, with D unresolved. V lost 3 bases to trimming and J lost 0 bases, with 6 bases between them. The CDR3 runs 13 residues. Germline V gene lookup returns CDR1 SQVTM and CDR2 ANQGSEA. The variable domain in full, completed from reference TRBV29-1 and TRBJ1-3, reads SAVISQKPSRDICQRGTSLTIQCQVDSQVTMMFWYRQQPGQSLTLIATANQGSEATYESGFVIDKFPISRPNLTFSTLTVSNMSPEDSSIYLCSVDSHSGNTIYFGEGSWLTVV.